This T cell receptor (beta chain) was found in a study of T cell repertoires in cytomegalovirus infection. Study details: A matching HLA type, together with CMV infection, was signaled by public TCR beta signatures.

This clonotype came up many times. Its antigen is undetermined. In TCRdb, the reads were re-called with MiXCR into one record per CDR3 protein. Of about 400,000 distinct CDR3 sequences in the sample, roughly 20% were seen once. Study-wide findings and caveats: Carriage of CMV together with the relevant HLA was identifiable through cumulative public TCR beta family frequency. CMV-specific TCR beta clonotypes restricted by HLA-C dominated the ex vivo response.

Trimming stripped 4 bases from V and 7 bases from J, with 17 bases between. Germline lookup yields CDR1 LNHDA and CDR2 SQIVND (reference sequence). The CDR3 totals 15 residues. Specimen: PBMCs. The receptor was isolated from a human donor in good health (CMV status not recorded). Some clones in this sample may be carry-over from other donors' samples. V is TRBV19 and J is TRBJ1-5, with TRBD1 as a possible D gene (5 bases). This CDR3 is CASSRSNRLGQPQHF. The CDR3 coding sequence is TGTGCCAGTAGTAGAAGCAACAGGTTAGGGCAGCCCCAGCATTTT. Full variable domain (outside the CDR3, taken from reference TRBV19 and TRBJ1-5): DGGITQSPKYLFRKEGQNVTLSCEQNLNHDAMYWYRQDPGQGLRLIYYSQIVNDFQKGDIAEGYSVSREKKESFPLTVTSAQKNPTAFYLCASSRSNRLGQPQHFGDGTRLSIL.